This is a list of T cell receptor beta chains from one sample in a study of T cell responses to AZD1222 COVID-19 vaccine. Repertoires were generated with immunoSEQ multiplex PCR, while TCRdb's copy carries only in-frame clones and drops some. Of over 95,000 clones in the sample, 88% were seen once. Specimen: peripheral blood, collected on day 0 of AZD1222 vaccination. The source is an adult in good health. The CDR3 runs from the conserved cysteine through the conserved F or W. A D gene is named only where the DNA matches it firmly. Rows may omit the clone size; those that give it use once, few, many or a size class.

length: 16
J: TRBJ1-1
size: NA
V: TRBV7-9
D: NA
CDR3: CASSSLWTRSNTEAFF
DNA: TGTGCCAGCAGCTCACTCTGGACCAGGTCGAACACTGAAGCTTTCTTT

length: 16
J: TRBJ1-5
size: NA
V: TRBV27
D: NA
CDR3: CASSLLGTRGNQPQHF
DNA: TGTGCCAGCAGTTTACTTGGGACGCGAGGAAATCAGCCCCAGCATTTT

length: 14
J: TRBJ2-7
size: NA
V: TRBV5-1
D: TRBD2
CDR3: CASSLTSGSYEQYF
DNA: TGCGCCAGCAGCTTGACTAGCGGGTCCTACGAGCAGTACTTC

length: 16
J: TRBJ2-3
size: NA
V: TRBV10-3
D: TRBD2
CDR3: CAISGASGRRTDTQYF
DNA: TGTGCCATCAGTGGTGCTAGCGGGAGGCGCACAGATACGCAGTATTTT

length: 14
J: TRBJ1-5
size: NA
V: TRBV28
D: TRBD1
CDR3: CASSPGQGFQPQHF
DNA: TGTGCCAGCAGTCCAGGACAGGGTTTCCAGCCCCAGCATTTT

length: 12
J: TRBJ1-1
size: NA
V: TRBV7-8
D: NA
CDR3: CASSPVYTEAFF
DNA: TGTGCCAGCAGCCCTGTCTACACTGAAGCTTTCTTT

length: 16
J: TRBJ2-5
size: NA
V: TRBV12-1
D: NA
CDR3: CASSFEQGVPKETQYF
DNA: TGTGCCAGCAGCTTTGAACAGGGAGTTCCCAAAGAGACCCAGTACTTC

length: 16
J: TRBJ2-7
size: NA
V: TRBV3-1/TRBV3-2
D: TRBD1
CDR3: CASSQVGTGGSYEQYF
DNA: TGTGCCAGCAGCCAAGTCGGGACAGGGGGCTCCTACGAGCAGTACTTC

length: 14
J: TRBJ1-4
size: NA
V: TRBV28
D: TRBD1
CDR3: CASSLGDRGEKLFF
DNA: TGTGCCAGCAGTTTAGGGGACAGGGGAGAAAAACTGTTTTTT

length: 12
J: TRBJ1-2
size: NA
V: TRBV30
D: NA
CDR3: CAWSVDNYGYTF
DNA: TGTGCCTGGAGTGTGGACAACTATGGCTACACCTTC

length: 11
J: TRBJ2-1
size: NA
V: TRBV20-1
D: NA
CDR3: CSARAFNEQFF
DNA: TGCAGTGCGAGGGCCTTCAATGAGCAGTTCTTC

length: 16
J: TRBJ2-1
size: NA
V: TRBV5-1
D: TRBD2
CDR3: CASSLAGRAVRGEQFF
DNA: TGCGCCAGCAGCTTGGCCGGGAGGGCCGTGAGGGGTGAGCAGTTCTTC

length: 17
J: TRBJ1-3
size: few
V: TRBV27
D: TRBD1
CDR3: CASSPMDRDGSGNTIYF
DNA: TGTGCCAGCAGCCCTATGGACAGGGATGGGTCTGGAAACACCATATATTTT

length: 16
J: TRBJ1-2
size: once
V: TRBV9
D: TRBD1
CDR3: CASSADRERGSYGYTF
DNA: TGTGCCAGCAGTGCGGACAGGGAACGTGGGAGCTATGGCTACACCTTC

length: 17
J: TRBJ1-1
size: NA
V: TRBV5-5
D: TRBD1
CDR3: CASSPSRDRGRWTEAFF
DNA: TGTGCCAGCAGCCCGTCCCGGGACAGGGGGCGATGGACTGAAGCTTTCTTT

length: 11
J: TRBJ2-5
size: few
V: TRBV6-2/TRBV6-3
D: NA
CDR3: CASSYQETQYF
DNA: TGTGCCAGCAGTTACCAAGAGACCCAGTACTTC

length: 12
J: TRBJ1-2
size: NA
V: TRBV10-2
D: TRBD1
CDR3: CASRQGGGGYTF
DNA: TGCGCCAGCAGACAGGGGGGAGGTGGCTACACCTTC

length: 15
J: TRBJ1-4
size: NA
V: TRBV5-1
D: NA
CDR3: CASSLVGDVEEKLFF
DNA: TGCGCCAGCTCCTTGGTCGGGGATGTGGAAGAAAAACTGTTTTTT

length: 13
J: TRBJ1-2
size: NA
V: TRBV7-5
D: NA
CDR3: CVRSLARHYGYTF
DNA: TGTGTCAGAAGCTTAGCCCGTCACTATGGCTACACCTTC

length: 15
J: TRBJ1-3
size: NA
V: TRBV19
D: NA
CDR3: CASTARGRAGNTIYF
DNA: TGTGCCAGTACTGCTAGGGGTAGGGCTGGAAACACCATATATTTT

length: 15
J: TRBJ1-4
size: NA
V: TRBV19
D: NA
CDR3: CASSITTGTNEKLFF
DNA: TGTGCCAGTAGTATAACAACAGGGACGAATGAAAAACTGTTTTTT

length: 14
J: TRBJ2-2
size: NA
V: TRBV6-5
D: NA
CDR3: CASAASVGTGELFF
DNA: TGTGCCAGCGCTGCTAGCGTGGGGACCGGGGAGCTGTTTTTT

length: 18
J: TRBJ2-3
size: NA
V: TRBV10-3
D: NA
CDR3: CAISESSPYGTSTDTQYF
DNA: TGTGCCATCAGTGAGTCGAGTCCGTATGGAACTAGCACAGATACGCAGTATTTT

length: 13
J: TRBJ2-7
size: NA
V: TRBV28
D: NA
CDR3: CASSREVSYEQYF
DNA: TGTGCCAGCAGTAGAGAGGTTTCCTACGAGCAGTACTTC

length: 15
J: TRBJ1-5
size: NA
V: TRBV3-1/TRBV3-2
D: NA
CDR3: CASSQGFHSNQPQHF
DNA: TGTGCCAGCAGCCAAGGCTTTCATAGCAATCAGCCCCAGCATTTT

length: 14
J: TRBJ2-3
size: NA
V: TRBV4-1
D: NA
CDR3: CASSPGTTTDTQYF
DNA: TGCGCCAGCAGCCCAGGGACCACCACAGATACGCAGTATTTT

length: 12
J: TRBJ2-5
size: NA
V: TRBV9
D: NA
CDR3: CASSRGSETQYF
DNA: TGTGCCAGCAGCAGGGGGTCGGAGACCCAGTACTTC

length: 14
J: TRBJ2-1
size: NA
V: TRBV19
D: TRBD1
CDR3: CASSIDTDRAQQFF
DNA: TGTGCCAGTAGTATAGATACGGACAGGGCTCAGCAGTTCTTC

length: 11
J: TRBJ1-1
size: NA
V: TRBV20-1
D: NA
CDR3: CSARHDTEAFF
DNA: TGCAGTGCTAGACACGACACTGAAGCTTTCTTT

length: 17
J: TRBJ1-2
size: NA
V: TRBV29-1
D: TRBD1
CDR3: CSVGITGQGARLHGYTF
DNA: TGCAGCGTGGGAATTACGGGACAGGGGGCGAGATTGCATGGCTACACCTTC

length: 17
J: TRBJ2-3
size: NA
V: TRBV6-1
D: TRBD2
CDR3: CASSAGTSELRQDTQYF
DNA: TGTGCCAGCAGTGCTGGGACTAGCGAACTACGCCAAGATACGCAGTATTTT

length: 16
J: TRBJ1-1
size: NA
V: TRBV5-1
D: TRBD1
CDR3: CASSISWDRVRTEAFF
DNA: TGCGCCAGCAGCATATCTTGGGACAGGGTAAGAACTGAAGCTTTCTTT